Listed below are T cell receptor beta chains from one sample, sequenced in a study of OX40 agonist ivuxolimab in advanced cancers. The data were produced by immunoSEQ multiplex PCR, yet TCRdb's version contains in-frame clones alone and is incomplete. The sample has tens of thousands of clones; roughly 84% are singletons. The material was CD4+ or CD8+ T cells sorted from blood, obtained in a trial of the OX40 agonist ivuxolimab. The receptors originated from an adult with an advanced solid tumor such as melanoma, head and neck, liver or kidney cancer. The conserved cysteine and the conserved F or W are not part of the CDR3 here. Fields, in order: clone size, V gene, J gene, CDR3 protein. Size is omitted from some rows. Given values are once, few, many or a class for expanded clones.

.	TRBV7-9	TRBJ2-3	ASSLGTSGLDTQY
.	TRBV7-8	TRBJ2-7	ASSRDRGYEQY
.	TRBV7-6	TRBJ2-7	ASSLSGGAYEQY
.	TRBV10-3	TRBJ2-1	AISESQGQGDGEQF
.	TRBV15	TRBJ2-1	AISVGSGSGYNEQF
.	TRBV28	TRBJ2-7	ASSQHSGTGVEQY
few	TRBV2	TRBJ2-1	ASSKLAGVGNEQF
.	TRBV14	TRBJ2-1	ASSPYDTGVFDEQF
.	TRBV30	TRBJ2-2	AWSVWAANTGELF
.	TRBV5-1	TRBJ1-2	ASSLDGNYGYT
.	TRBV6-5	TRBJ2-7	ASSLLSYEQY
.	TRBV7-9	TRBJ2-2	ASSLGLLNTGELF
.	TRBV19	TRBJ1-1	ASSKGGQGPSMNTEAF
.	TRBV5-6	TRBJ1-2	ASSFPGLTVYT
once	TRBV7-9	TRBJ1-2	ASSSVGGYT
.	TRBV5-4	TRBJ2-5	ASSFGLEGETQY
.	TRBV6-6	TRBJ2-5	ASRPRLNQETQY
.	TRBV7-9	TRBJ2-5	ASSFLAGGPGETQY
.	TRBV9	TRBJ2-3	ASSVGGSSGNTDTQY
.	TRBV10-2	TRBJ1-2	ASSSGTEPSNYGYT
.	TRBV7-2	TRBJ2-5	ASSRGTGQETQY
once	TRBV29-1	TRBJ2-6	SYVPAGQAYSGANVLT
.	TRBV7-2	TRBJ1-5	ASSTFDSQPQH
.	TRBV7-3	TRBJ2-3	ASSLDGRVDTQY
.	TRBV5-4	TRBJ2-1	ASSSPYNSYNEQF
.	TRBV7-6	TRBJ1-3	ASSLQPQTGRLGNTIY
.	TRBV7-3	TRBJ2-6	ASGYGAGANVLT
.	TRBV6-6	TRBJ1-5	ASSYGAGIAQH
.	TRBV5-1	TRBJ2-3	ASSLSAGATDTQY
.	TRBV11-2	TRBJ1-2	ASSSFGGSSYGYT
.	TRBV28	TRBJ1-1	ASIMRTGGRGTEAF
.	TRBV7-9	TRBJ1-2	AIPSVYYGYT
.	TRBV2	TRBJ2-1	ASSPRSGPSYNEQF
.	TRBV7-9	TRBJ1-1	ASSYSLDMNTEAF
.	TRBV4-3	TRBJ1-3	ASSQVRGSTIY
.	TRBV11-3	TRBJ2-5	ASSLGQSGQETQY
.	TRBV30	TRBJ1-3	AWGQGKSGNTIY
.	TRBV5-4	TRBJ2-6	ASSLAGPLSGANVPT
.	TRBV7-2	TRBJ2-7	ASSLELGPYEQY